Sequencing of this T cell receptor (beta chain) was carried out in a study of blood T cell repertoires in COVID-19. Study-level background: There were acute and convalescent COVID-19 samples, and they came from the United States, Italy and Spain. The analysed material was cDNA or gDNA that came from T cells, B-cell-depleted T cells, or PBMCs.

How the authors handled the data: By means of reference gene primer amplification, nucleated cell counts were estimated. Method: immunoSEQ multiplex PCR; TCRdb's copy keeps in-frame clones and lacks some. V and J calls and clone size are those listed in that table; D and trimming were worked out from the DNA. The repertoire consists of 99,000 or so clones, with around 87% occurring once and the leading ten covering roughly 15%. V dropped 4 bases and J dropped 4 bases, with 4 bases sitting between them. The CDR3 totals 11 residues. Germline CDR1 reads SNHLY; CDR2 reads FYNNEI. The rearrangement uses TRBV2 and TRBJ1-2; no clear D gene. The sample taken for sequencing was peripheral blood. The source is a man in his fifties or sixties with acute or convalescent COVID-19. CDR3 region: CASSASYGYTF. CDR3 coding DNA: TGTGCCAGCAGTGCTAGCTATGGCTACACCTTC.